These T cell receptor beta chains were read from a single sample in a study of blood T cell repertoires in COVID-19. TCRdb's table, derived via immunoSEQ multiplex PCR, lists solely in-frame clones and lacks some. The table includes some 150,000 clones, 75% to 90% detected once. The specimen was peripheral blood. Receptors were obtained from a man aged 45-65 years with active COVID-19. The CDR3 runs from the conserved cysteine through the conserved F or W. A D gene is named only where the DNA matches it firmly. The size entry is marked missing in some rows and otherwise reads once, few, many or a size class.

V: TRBV4-1
J: TRBJ1-6
D: TRBD1
size: -
CDR3: CASSQGRNNRDRLHF
DNA: TGCGCCAGCAGCCAAGGAAGGAACAACCGGGACAGGCTCCACTTT

V: TRBV3-1/TRBV3-2
J: TRBJ2-2
D: -
size: -
CDR3: CASSQVRRVNGELFF
DNA: TGTGCCAGCAGCCAAGTGAGGAGGGTTAACGGGGAGCTGTTTTTT

V: TRBV25-1
J: TRBJ2-7
D: TRBD2
size: -
CDR3: CASSVAGGFYEQYF
DNA: TGTGCCAGCAGTGTAGCGGGGGGCTTCTACGAGCAGTACTTC

V: TRBV24-1
J: TRBJ1-2
D: -
size: -
CDR3: CATSDIDRTWGYTF
DNA: TGTGCCACCAGTGATATTGACAGGACTTGGGGCTACACCTTC

V: TRBV10-2
J: TRBJ2-5
D: -
size: -
CDR3: CASSEASGRAETQYF
DNA: TGCGCCAGCAGTGAAGCTTCCGGGCGGGCGGAGACCCAGTACTTC

V: TRBV19
J: TRBJ2-7
D: -
size: -
CDR3: CASREAGSYEQYF
DNA: TGTGCCAGTAGGGAGGCCGGATCCTACGAGCAGTACTTC

V: TRBV5-1
J: TRBJ2-5
D: TRBD1
size: -
CDR3: CASSPHQGAVQETQYF
DNA: TGCGCCAGCAGCCCCCACCAGGGGGCTGTTCAAGAGACCCAGTACTTC

V: TRBV3-1/TRBV3-2
J: TRBJ1-5
D: -
size: few
CDR3: CASSQAPHQPQHF
DNA: TGTGCCAGCAGCCAAGCTCCCCATCAGCCCCAGCATTTT

V: TRBV5-1
J: TRBJ2-1
D: -
size: few
CDR3: CASSSTGEYNEQFF
DNA: TGCGCCAGCAGCTCGACGGGGGAGTACAATGAGCAGTTCTTC

V: TRBV30
J: TRBJ2-2
D: TRBD1
size: -
CDR3: CAWEGQANTGELFF
DNA: TGTGCCTGGGAGGGACAGGCGAACACCGGGGAGCTGTTTTTT

V: TRBV12-5
J: TRBJ2-3
D: -
size: -
CDR3: CASGPTRGTQYF
DNA: TGTGCTAGTGGTCCGACTAGAGGTACGCAGTATTTT

V: TRBV4-3
J: TRBJ2-2
D: TRBD2
size: once
CDR3: CASSQDYRTSGGASTGELFF
DNA: TGCGCCAGCAGCCAAGATTATCGGACTAGCGGGGGGGCTTCGACCGGGGAGCTGTTTTTT

V: TRBV27
J: TRBJ2-7
D: -
size: few
CDR3: CASSPLAVGEQYF
DNA: TGTGCCAGCAGTCCCCTAGCTGTGGGCGAGCAGTACTTC

V: TRBV3-1/TRBV3-2
J: TRBJ2-7
D: TRBD1
size: -
CDR3: CASSQDWGQPNEQYF
DNA: TGTGCCAGCAGCCAAGATTGGGGACAGCCCAACGAGCAGTACTTC

V: TRBV6-5
J: TRBJ1-6
D: TRBD1
size: -
CDR3: CASSSDRPYSPLHF
DNA: TGTGCCAGCAGTTCGGACAGGCCTTATTCACCCCTCCACTTT

V: TRBV5-1
J: TRBJ1-2
D: TRBD1
size: -
CDR3: CASSTELISGGYGYTF
DNA: TGCGCCAGCAGCACGGAATTAATTTCAGGGGGCTATGGCTACACCTTC